This T cell receptor beta chain originates from a study of T cell clonotyping in hematopoietic cell transplantation (dated by TCRdb to the early 2020s). Notes on the research overall: The study collected some 150 blood samples from approximately 35 consecutive transplant recipients and their related donors. Patient recruitment ran from 2015 to January 2017, and follow-up continued until late 2020 or death. Overall results and qualifications from the work: After transplant, TCR diversity in recipients dropped, and pathologically expanded clonotypes increased progressively from day 30 to day 180. Inverse Simpson Index values from donors and from recipients before transplant predicted broader TCR repertoire diversity after transplant. Sample size was limited, and cells were not sorted, so CD4 and CD8 repertoire contributions could not be separated. Just a small fraction of recipient repertoires overlapped with donor repertoires, and more than 97% appeared de novo at the given depth.

Based on the germline V gene, the CDR1 and CDR2 sequences are MDHEN and SYDVKM. Counted from cysteine to phenylalanine, this CDR3 has 18 amino acids. CDR3 DNA only is kept here, 54 bases in frame from base 1. V loses 0 bases of germline sequence and J loses 0 bases, and the interval between the two ends is 16 bases. With the immunoSEQ assay, which is a bias-controlled multiplex PCR relying on V- and J-specific primers, TCR beta CDR3 regions were amplified from genomic DNA. A proprietary barcode and Illumina adapter sequences were added to the CDR3 amplicons in a second PCR step. CDR3 libraries were sequenced on an Illumina MiSeq instrument. The source study handled its data this way. Export and quality control were handled in immunoSEQ Analyzer 3.0, while downstream analyses relied on R Bioconductor and Immunarch. Only productive rearrangements in the normalized downsampled data set were used to calculate repertoire metrics. Clonotypes larger than 5 templates in the normalized cohort were defined as pathologically expanded. The Inverse Simpson Index was used to measure repertoire diversity. To capture all clonotypes, CMV-specificity analyses were performed on the non-normalized data set. TCRdb stores this immuneACCESS table with in-frame sequences only. Part of the clones is absent; in the studies checked, under half of the shortfall reflects unresolved V genes, and no reason is known for the rest. That table gives V, J and clone size, and the DNA gave D and trimming. This sample has about 27,000 clones in its table, and about 94% of those were observed once. Of the sample, approximately 1.5% is held by the ten largest clones.

Blood samples for TCR beta sequencing were given by related transplant donors. Using Nuclei Lysis Solution, genomic DNA was extracted from unfractionated peripheral blood mononuclear cells that were either fresh or cryopreserved. On this clone itself: Which antigen it targets is not known. No much larger clone is present one base from it, and per-base qualities are unavailable.

The sequence was obtained from a man aged 50 to 59 in good health. Some clones in this sample may be carry-over from other donors' samples. Sequencing used peripheral blood mononuclear cells. Recombination linked TRBV28 to TRBJ2-3, and possibly TRBD1, on 8 matching bases. The CDR3 here reads CASSLWSHRGGSTDTQYF. The base sequence is TGTGCCAGCAGTTTATGGAGCCACAGGGGGGGCAGCACAGATACGCAGTATTTT. With all but the CDR3 taken from the reference TRBV28 and TRBJ2-3 genes, the full variable domain is: DVKVTQSSRYLVKRTGEKVFLECVQDMDHENMFWYRQDPGLGLRLIYFSYDVKMKEKGDIPEGYSVSREKKERFSLILESASTNQTSMYLCASSLWSHRGGSTDTQYFGPGTRLTVL.